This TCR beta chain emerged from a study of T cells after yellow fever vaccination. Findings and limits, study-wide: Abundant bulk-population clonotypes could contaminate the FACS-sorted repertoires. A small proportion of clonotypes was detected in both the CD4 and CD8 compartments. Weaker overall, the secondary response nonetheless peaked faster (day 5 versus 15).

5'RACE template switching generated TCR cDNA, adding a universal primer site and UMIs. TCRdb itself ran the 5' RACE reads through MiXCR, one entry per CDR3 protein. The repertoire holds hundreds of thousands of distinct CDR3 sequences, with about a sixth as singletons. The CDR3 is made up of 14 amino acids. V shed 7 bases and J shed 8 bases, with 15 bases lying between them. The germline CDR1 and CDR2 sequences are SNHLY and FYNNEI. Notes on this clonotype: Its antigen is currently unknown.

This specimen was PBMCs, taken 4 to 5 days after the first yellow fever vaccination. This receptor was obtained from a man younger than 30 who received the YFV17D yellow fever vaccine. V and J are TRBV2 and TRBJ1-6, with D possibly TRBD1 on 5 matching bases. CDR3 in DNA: TGTGCCAGCAACAGGCCCAGGGAGGATTCACCCCTCCACTTT. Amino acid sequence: CASNRPREDSPLHF.